One sample yielded the 13 T cell receptor beta chains listed below, sequenced in a study of blood T cell repertoires in COVID-19. The method was immunoSEQ multiplex PCR; TCRdb's version includes in-frame clones alone and lacks a portion of them. The sample has fewer than 90,000 clones; 86% are singletons. The sample was peripheral blood. The origin of the receptors is a young man with acute or convalescent COVID-19.

The CDR3 region is CASVRVFSYNSPLHF. DNA of the CDR3: TGTGCCAGCGTTCGGGTCTTCTCCTATAATTCACCCCTCCACTTT. The V gene is TRBV7-2, the J gene TRBJ1-6; D is ambiguous. The V end lost 8 bases, the J end lost 0 bases, and 11 bases lay between the germline ends. This CDR3 spans 15 amino acids. Looked up from germline, CDR1 is SGHTA and CDR2 is FQGNSA.

The chain recombines TRBV10-3 with TRBJ2-2, with 7 bases identical to TRBD2. After removal of 10 bases from V and 4 bases from J, the junction contained 6 bases not matched to a gene. Germline V gene sequence: CDR1 ENHRY, CDR2 SYGVKD. This CDR3 region has 13 residues. The CDR3 DNA is TGTGCCACAAGCGGGATCGGCACCGGGGAGCTGTTTTTT. Protein product: CATSGIGTGELFF.

This clone was observed a few times. The rearrangement uses TRBV9 and TRBJ1-5; the D is unclear. This CDR3 contains 11 residues. Trimming removed 4 bases at V and 4 bases at J, with 3 bases between. The V gene's germline CDR1 is SGDLS and CDR2 YYNGEE. The CDR3 DNA is TGTGCCAGCAGCACAAATCAGCCCCAGCATTTT. Residues: CASSTNQPQHF.

The chain combines TRBV6-4 with TRBJ1-6, with TRBD1 identical over 7 bases. The CDR3 has 13 residues. Germline CDR1 and CDR2: MRHNA and SNTAGT. After removal of 7 bases from V and 13 bases from J, the junction contained 10 bases not matched to a gene. Written as DNA, the CDR3 is TGTGCCAGCACAAAGACAGGGCGCGAGCCCCTCCACTTT. Translated, it gives CASTKTGREPLHF.

V usage is TRBV5-4 and J usage is TRBJ1-1; D is undetermined. Germline V gives CDR1 SGHNT, CDR2 YYREEE (reference sequence). The V and J ends lost 0 bases and 10 bases respectively, with 16 bases between them. This CDR3 has 14 amino acids. CDR3 residues: CASSLAASGAGAFF. The CDR3 DNA sequence: TGTGCCAGCAGCTTGGCCGCCTCGGGAGCGGGAGCTTTCTTT.

This clone was seen more than once but under ten times. The chain combines TRBV2 with TRBJ2-5, with 8 positions matching TRBD2. V was pared by 7 bases and J by 6 bases, with 10 bases of the junction left unmatched. Germline CDR1 and CDR2: SNHLY and FYNNEI. CDR3 size: 14 residues. CDR3 amino acids: CASMSSGARKTQYF. Written as DNA, the CDR3 is TGTGCCAGCATGAGTAGCGGGGCCCGGAAGACCCAGTACTTC. Full variable domain (outside the CDR3, taken from reference TRBV2 and TRBJ2-5): EPEVTQTPSHQVTQMGQEVILRCVPISNHLYFYWYRQILGQKVEFLVSFYNNEISEKSEIFDDQFSVERPDGSNFTLKIRSTKLEDSAMYFCASMSSGARKTQYFGPGTRLLVL.

J is TRBJ1-1 and V is TRBV28; possible D gene TRBD1, 6 bases. CDR3 length equals 16 residues. The germline V gene encodes CDR1 MDHEN and CDR2 SYDVKM. V lost 7 bases to trimming and J lost 4 bases, with 22 bases between them. CDR3 in amino acids: CASKVALGTKLTEAFF. In DNA form, the CDR3 reads TGTGCCAGCAAAGTAGCGTTAGGGACAAAGCTCACTGAAGCTTTCTTT. Supplemented by reference TRBV28 and TRBJ1-1, the full variable domain reads DVKVTQSSRYLVKRTGEKVFLECVQDMDHENMFWYRQDPGLGLRLIYFSYDVKMKEKGDIPEGYSVSREKKERFSLILESASTNQTSMYLCASKVALGTKLTEAFFGQGTRLTVV.

This clone was recorded once. The genes are TRBV29-1 and TRBJ2-7, with a tentative D call TRBD1 (6 bases). There are 13 residues in the CDR3. The germline V gene has CDR1 SQVTM and CDR2 ANQGSEA. The V and J ends lost 4 bases and 1 base respectively, with 11 bases between them. CDR3 sequence (DNA): TGCAGCGTTGGCCGCGGACAGTCCTACGAGCAGTACTTC. Protein: CSVGRGQSYEQYF.

The genes are TRBV7-8 and TRBJ2-6, with 8 nucleotides matching TRBD1. This CDR3 has 20 amino acids. Germline V lookup: CDR1 SGHVS, CDR2 FQNEAQ. J lost 4 bases, V lost 3 bases, and 17 bases had no gene match. CDR3 coding DNA: TGTGCCAGCAGCTTGTTCGACGGGACAGGCTTTTCTGGCGGGGCCAACGTCCTGACTTTC. Amino acid sequence: CASSLFDGTGFSGGANVLTF.

The chain uses TRBV6-2 or TRBV6-3 and TRBJ1-5; a possible D gene is TRBD1 (6 bases). CDR1 and CDR2 (germline): MNHEY, SVGEGT. The CDR3 covers 12 residues. V lost 5 bases, J lost 6 bases, and 8 bases lay in between. The CDR3 reads CASSKGGQPQHF. CDR3 bases: TGTGCCAGCAGTAAAGGGGGTCAGCCCCAGCATTTT.

The V call is TRBV29-1, the J call TRBJ2-4, with D unclear. V lost 1 base to trimming and J lost 3 bases, with 7 bases between them. The length of the CDR3 is 13 residues. Germline loops: CDR1 SQVTM, CDR2 ANQGSEA. The CDR3 spells CSVEASDKNIQYF. DNA for the CDR3: TGCAGCGTTGAAGCCAGTGACAAAAACATTCAGTACTTC.

The chain employs TRBV2 and TRBJ1-2; D call uncertain. Germline V gene data show CDR1 as SNHLY and CDR2 as FYNNEI. The CDR3 sequence is 13 residues long. V was clipped by 3 bases and J by 3 bases, with 8 bases between them. The CDR3 sequence is CASSDFGHYGYTF. The CDR3 coding sequence is TGTGCCAGCAGTGACTTTGGGCACTATGGCTACACCTTC.

The chain is built from TRBV6-2 or TRBV6-3 and TRBJ2-7, with a weak D call TRBD1 (6 bases). Trimming shortened V by 4 bases and J by 2 bases, and 27 bases separated the two germline ends. The CDR3 contains 19 residues. CDR1 is MNHEY, CDR2 SVGEGT, per germline. The CDR3 nucleotides are TGTGCCAGCAGTTTAGTTCTGGAGACCCGACAGGTCGGGGCCTACGAGCAGTACTTC. It encodes CASSLVLETRQVGAYEQYF.